This T cell receptor (beta chain) is drawn from a study of OX40 agonist ivuxolimab in advanced cancers. Sequencing used immunoSEQ multiplex PCR; TCRdb keeps in-frame clones, though not all of them. The data contain 65,000 to 95,000 clones, around 88% of them singletons. Trimming left V 3 bases short and J 4 bases short, with 14 bases between. The CDR3 consists of 15 residues. Germline V gives CDR1 MGHDK, CDR2 SYGVNS. The sequence was obtained from an adult with an advanced solid tumor such as melanoma, head and neck, liver or kidney cancer. The chain combines TRBV25-1 with TRBJ2-3; tentatively, D is TRBD2 (5 bases). The sample was CD4+ or CD8+ T cells sorted from blood, taken in a trial of the OX40 agonist ivuxolimab. This CDR3 is CASSESGLGADTQYF. The CDR3 nucleotides are TGTGCCAGCAGTGAGTCTGGCCTCGGGGCAGATACGCAGTATTTT. The whole variable domain, filled in from reference TRBV25-1 and TRBJ2-3, reads EADIYQTPRYLVIGTGKKITLECSQTMGHDKMYWYQQDPGMELHLIHYSYGVNSTEKGDLSSESTVSRIRTEHFPLTLESARPSHTSQYLCASSESGLGADTQYFGPGTRLTVL.